This passage covers 21 T cell receptor beta chains from one sample sequenced in a study of vaccination and CD4 T cells after COVID-19. TCRdb re-called the PCR reads through MiXCR, storing one row per CDR3 protein. The sample lists some 22,000 distinct CDR3 sequences, approximately 51% occurring once. Sequencing was performed on CD4+ T cells from blood, taken before SARS-CoV-2 vaccination. These receptors were collected from a human donor who had recovered from COVID-19.

The rearrangement links TRBV12-3 or TRBV12-4 to TRBJ2-1; perhaps TRBD1 as D (5 bases). The CDR3 covers 13 residues. V was shortened by 6 bases and J by 4 bases, with 10 bases between the two germline ends. This chain's CDR3 is CASRPRAYNEQFF. As DNA, the CDR3 is TGTGCCAGCAGGCCCAGGGCGTACAATGAGCAGTTCTTC.

The chain employs TRBV11-2 and TRBJ2-3, with D perhaps TRBD1 (6 bases). V lost 8 bases to trimming and J lost 4 bases, with 22 bases between them. The germline CDR1 and CDR2 sequences are SGHAT and FQNNGV. This CDR3 has 16 residues. The CDR3 here is CASDARGNGGADTQYF. CDR3 bases: TGTGCCAGCGACGCAAGGGGGAATGGTGGTGCAGATACGCAGTATTTT.

This chain joins TRBV12-3 or TRBV12-4 and TRBJ1-6, with D hard to call. The CDR3 is 12 residues long. V was pared by 6 bases and J by 8 bases, with 8 bases between. This CDR3 reads CASSPGYSPLHF. CDR3 bases: TGTGCCAGCAGCCCGGGGTATTCACCCCTCCACTTT.

V usage is TRBV7-8 and J usage is TRBJ2-7; weak D call: TRBD2 (5 bases). The germline CDR1 and CDR2 sequences are SGHVS and FQNEAQ. The CDR3 is 15 residues long. V shed 2 bases and J shed 2 bases, with 13 bases lying between them. CDR3 bases: TGTGCCAGCAGCTTAAGGGTCGGAGCGGCCTACGAGCAGTACTTC. Its translation is CASSLRVGAAYEQYF.

The rearrangement links TRBV28 to TRBJ1-2; 8 bases match TRBD1. This CDR3 has 14 residues. V was pared by 0 bases and J by 6 bases, with 3 bases of the junction left unmatched. The V gene's germline CDR1 is MDHEN and CDR2 SYDVKM. CDR3 sequence: CASSLWTGDNGYTF. CDR3 bases: TGTGCCAGCAGTTTATGGACAGGGGATAATGGCTACACCTTC.

The CDR3 spells CASSGNLGGTDTQYF. The DNA of the CDR3 is TGTGCCAGCAGTGGGAATCTAGGGGGCACAGATACGCAGTATTTT. This chain connects TRBV28 to TRBJ2-3; weak D call: TRBD1 (5 bases). Looked up from germline, CDR1 is MDHEN and CDR2 is SYDVKM. The ends were cut back, 5 bases at V and 1 base at J, with 13 bases in the middle. The CDR3 extends over 15 amino acids.

The sample holds a few counts of this clonotype. The chain recombines TRBV15 with TRBJ1-3; D is uncertain. V was cut by 5 bases and J by 1 base, with 6 bases left in between. The CDR3 is made up of 13 amino acids. CDR1 is LNHNV, CDR2 YYDKDF, per germline (reference sequence). CDR3 region: CATSLASGNTIYF. Written as DNA, the CDR3 is TGTGCCACCAGCTTGGCATCTGGAAACACCATATATTTT.

A few counts support this clonotype. The chain joins TRBV2 to TRBJ2-1; a possible D gene is TRBD2 (5 bases). Looked up from germline, CDR1 is SNHLY and CDR2 is FYNNEI. Between the trimmed V and J ends, which lost 6 bases and 5 bases, there was a span of 14 bases. The CDR3 extends over 14 amino acids. The CDR3 bases are TGTGCCAGCAGCCCAGAACAAGCGGACAATGAGCAGTTCTTC. Encoded protein: CASSPEQADNEQFF.

This chain uses TRBV4-1 with TRBJ2-3, with a tentative D call TRBD2 (5 bases). Germline loops: CDR1 MGHRA, CDR2 YSYEKL. The CDR3 contains 16 residues. V was cut by 1 base and J by 2 bases, with 13 bases left in between. Here the CDR3 DNA reads TGCGCCAGCAGCCAAGCCACAACGGACTCCACAGATACGCAGTATTTT. Its translation: CASSQATTDSTDTQYF.

This sequence joins TRBV7-2 and TRBJ2-3, with D maybe TRBD2 (5 bases). Germline values: CDR1 SGHTA, CDR2 FQGNSA. Trimming cost V 1 base and J 0 bases, with 8 bases left between them. The CDR3 is 15 amino acids. The CDR3 coding sequence is TGTGCCAGCAGCTTAGTGCGGGCCAGCACAGATACGCAGTATTTT. Translating it yields CASSLVRASTDTQYF. The full variable domain, completed using reference TRBV7-2 and TRBJ2-3, is GAGVSQSPSNKVTEKGKDVELRCDPISGHTALYWYRQSLGQGLEFLIYFQGNSAPDKSGLPSDRFSAERTGGSVSTLTIQRTQQEDSAVYLCASSLVRASTDTQYFGPGTRLTVL.

The genes are TRBV6-1 and TRBJ2-2, with TRBD2 identical over 12 bases. The CDR3 is 15 residues long. Germline loops: CDR1 MNHNS, CDR2 SASEGT. Unmatched junction bases numbered 4, after V lost 6 bases and J lost 5 bases. The CDR3 sequence is CASRMTSGRTGELFF. The CDR3 nucleotides are TGTGCCAGCAGAATGACTAGCGGGAGAACCGGGGAGCTGTTTTTT.

The V gene is TRBV20-1, the J gene TRBJ2-7; D ambiguous. CDR1 is DFQATT and CDR2 is SNEGSKA in the germline V gene (reference sequence). V gave up 3 bases and J gave up 3 bases, with 6 bases separating them. The CDR3 runs 11 residues. The CDR3 DNA reads as TGCAGTGCTAGTGATTACTACGAGCAGTACTTC. It specifies CSASDYYEQYF.

This clonotype was counted between two and nine times. The CDR3 loop is CATSRGGLAKETQYF. CDR3 sequence (DNA): TGTGCCACCAGCAGGGGGGGACTAGCTAAAGAGACCCAGTACTTC. The J gene is TRBJ2-5, the V gene TRBV15; 9 bases align to TRBD2. CDR3 length: 15 residues. From germline, CDR1 is LNHNV and CDR2 YYDKDF (reference sequence). Trimming at V came to 3 bases and at J to 3 bases, leaving 5 bases not matched to a gene.

This clonotype has just a few counts. The V call is TRBV6-5, the J call TRBJ2-3; no firm D call. Trimming cost V 4 bases and J 6 bases, with 8 bases left between them. The CDR3 totals 12 residues. The V gene's germline CDR1 is MNHEY and CDR2 SVGAGI. CDR3 in amino acids: CASSSQDDTQYF. The CDR3 nucleotides are TGTGCCAGCAGTTCGCAGGATGATACGCAGTATTTT.

As DNA, the CDR3 is TGTGCCAGTACAGGGACAGGTAGCAATCAGCCCCAGCATTTT. Amino acids: CASTGTGSNQPQHF. The chain has TRBV19 and TRBJ1-5; 8 nucleotides align to TRBD1. CDR1 and CDR2 from the germline V gene are LNHDA and SQIVND (reference sequence). This CDR3 spans 14 amino acids. V trimming: 7 bases; J trimming: 0 bases; junction bases outside the gene matches: 2.

This clonotype has a handful of counts. The CDR3 here is CASSDWGHLNTEAFF. The CDR3 DNA reads TGTGCCAGCAGTGACTGGGGACACCTGAACACTGAAGCTTTCTTT. The chain couples TRBV6-1 to TRBJ1-1; D might be TRBD1 (6 bases). The CDR3 covers 15 residues. Germline loops: CDR1 MNHNS, CDR2 SASEGT. V lost 3 bases and J lost 0, with 11 bases in between.

This clonotype was seen more than once but under ten times. V gene TRBV20-1 combines with J gene TRBJ2-3; 12 bases align to TRBD2. This CDR3 is 16 amino acids long. The V and J ends lost 2 bases and 3 bases, in that order; junction bases with no gene match: 6. Per the germline V gene, CDR1 is DFQATT and CDR2 is SNEGSKA (reference sequence). The CDR3 region has the DNA TGCAGTGCTAGACGACTAGCGGGAGTAGGTACAGATACGCAGTATTTT. This codes for CSARRLAGVGTDTQYF.

The rearrangement joins TRBV7-3 to TRBJ2-1; the D call may be TRBD1 or TRBD2 (6 bases each). The CDR3 has 15 amino acids. V lost 1 base to trimming and J lost 3 bases, with 10 bases between them. Germline CDR1 is SGHTA and CDR2 is FQGTGA. This CDR3 is CASSLMGGLYNEQFF. CDR3 nucleotide sequence: TGTGCCAGCAGCTTAATGGGGGGCCTCTACAATGAGCAGTTCTTC. Variable domain in full (rest from reference TRBV7-3 and TRBJ2-1): GAGVSQTPSNKVTEKGKYVELRCDPISGHTALYWYRQSLGQGPEFLIYFQGTGAADDSGLPNDRFFAVRPEGSVSTLKIQRTERGDSAVYLCASSLMGGLYNEQFFGPGTRLTVL.

This clonotype was counted between two and nine times. The chain links TRBV20-1 to TRBJ1-2, with a tentative D call TRBD1 (6 bases). V gave up 1 base and J gave up 4 bases, with 16 bases separating them. Germline CDR1 is DFQATT and CDR2 is SNEGSKA (reference sequence). This CDR3 spans 15 amino acids. The DNA of the CDR3 is TGCAGTGCTAGAGTAGCGGCAGGGGAAGGCTATGGCTACACCTTC. Protein product: CSARVAAGEGYGYTF.

This chain connects TRBV6-4 to TRBJ1-5; D might be TRBD1 (6 bases). Trimming left V 6 bases short and J 0 bases short, with 15 bases between. Germline CDR1 reads MRHNA; CDR2 reads SNTAGT. CDR3 size: 16 residues. As DNA, the CDR3 is TGTGCCAGCAGGGGTTTGGGGGCATATAGCAATCAGCCCCAGCATTTT. This codes for CASRGLGAYSNQPQHF.

This clonotype appeared a few times. This chain joins TRBV2 and TRBJ2-5; D ambiguous. V was shortened by 10 bases and J by 5 bases, with 11 bases between the two germline ends. Germline V gene data show CDR1 as SNHLY and CDR2 as FYNNEI. CDR3 length: 11 amino acids. The DNA for the CDR3 is TGTGCCACCAAGCTCGGCGAGACCCAGTACTTC. It is translated as CATKLGETQYF.